One sample yielded the 17 T cell receptor beta chains listed below, sequenced in a study of read filtering for tumor transcriptome and immune sequencing (TCRdb year 2020). For sequencing, an Illumina HiSeq 4000 was employed. Starting from 350 to 500 ng RNA, TCR libraries were constructed with the Immunoverse kit using molecular barcoded adaptors that cover the alpha/delta and beta/gamma chains. The raw public reads went through TCRdb reprocessing: fastp at Q25, MiXCR clone calling, in-frame beta chains kept. Records with the same CDR3 protein are collapsed into one entry carrying the most frequent genes and DNA. This sample gives fewer than 35,000 distinct CDR3 sequences in total; under 20% of them show up just once. Roughly 16% of the sample is taken by the ten largest. The sequenced sample consisted of a population of CD138-negative cells sorted from bone marrow. The cell subset or site label here, explained by the study, means: bone marrow mononuclear cells depleted of CD138+ plasma/myeloma cells by negative magnetic selection. Source of these receptors: a donor aged 40 or older with multiple myeloma.

This clonotype was picked up many times. The chain combines TRBV6-5 with TRBJ2-5; 8 nucleotides match TRBD1. Germline loops: CDR1 MNHEY, CDR2 SVGAGI. CDR3 length: 14 amino acids. The V and J ends lost 4 bases and 4 bases, in that order; junction bases with no gene match: 5. The CDR3: CASSSRGQGETQYF. The DNA for the CDR3 is TGTGCCAGCAGTTCCCGAGGACAGGGAGAGACCCAGTACTTC.

This clonotype appeared many times. The gene calls are TRBV7-9 and TRBJ2-1; no definite D call. Germline CDR1 reads SEHNR; CDR2 reads FQNEAQ (reference sequence). The germline V and J ends were trimmed by 4 bases and 7 bases, with 8 bases remaining between them. The CDR3 sequence is 12 residues long. CDR3 region: CASSSSRNEQFF. The CDR3 nucleotides read TGTGCCAGCAGCTCCTCTAGGAATGAGCAGTTCTTC.

This clonotype was seen many times. This sequence joins TRBV6-5 and TRBJ1-5; 7 nucleotides match TRBD1. Germline V gene lookup returns CDR1 MNHEY and CDR2 SVGAGI. The CDR3 length is 15 residues. V trimming: 8 bases; J trimming: 0 bases; junction bases outside the gene matches: 7. The CDR3 DNA is TGTGCCAGCGGTTCCACAGGGGATAGCAATCAGCCCCAGCATTTT. Translation gives CASGSTGDSNQPQHF.

About this clonotype: A clone one base away is much larger, so this may be a read error. The rearrangement joins TRBV14 to TRBJ2-1, with 13 bases fitting TRBD2. V was pared by 4 bases and J by 14 bases, with 5 bases of the junction left unmatched. Per the germline V gene, CDR1 is SGHDN and CDR2 is FVKESK. This CDR3 is 13 amino acids long. The CDR3: CASSLGLAGVEFF. The DNA for the CDR3 is TGTGCCAGCAGCCTTGGACTAGCGGGAGTCGAGTTCTTC.

This clonotype was seen a handful of times. The V and J genes are TRBV27 and TRBJ2-3, with D perhaps matching TRBD2 (5 bases). The CDR3 covers 13 residues. V lost 3 bases and J 6 bases, leaving 10 bases between the germline ends. CDR1 is MNHEY, CDR2 SMNVEV, per germline (reference sequence). The CDR3 coding sequence is TGTGCCAGCAGTTTGAGCGGCTCGGATACGCAGTATTTT. Its protein is CASSLSGSDTQYF.

Ten or more counts support this clonotype. The V gene is TRBV29-1, the J gene TRBJ2-2; no clear D gene. The germline gives CDR1 SQVTM, CDR2 ANQGSEA. The CDR3 runs 11 residues. The V end lost 6 bases, the J end lost 5 bases, and 7 bases lay between the germline ends. The CDR3 DNA is TGCAGCGTATTCCTTACCGGGGAGCTGTTTTTT. As protein: CSVFLTGELFF.

The V gene is TRBV27, the J gene TRBJ1-2, with a tentative D call TRBD1 (5 bases). Germline loops: CDR1 MNHEY, CDR2 SMNVEV (reference sequence). V dropped 8 bases and J dropped 8 bases, with 24 bases sitting between them. This CDR3 has 15 residues. Here the CDR3 reads CASRYGTGGAWGYTF. For the CDR3, the DNA is TGTGCCAGCCGGTACGGGACCGGAGGGGCCTGGGGCTACACCTTC.

This clonotype was found a few times. The chain has TRBV2 and TRBJ1-1, with TRBD1 matching 7 bases. Germline trimming cut 7 bases from V and 1 base from J; bases unmatched to any gene: 6. The germline gives CDR1 SNHLY, CDR2 FYNNEI. This CDR3 has 14 amino acids. In DNA, the CDR3 is TGTGCCAGCACCGAAGGGACAGAGAACACTGAAGCTTTCTTT. Residues: CASTEGTENTEAFF.

This clonotype is labeled as medium-sized (0.01 to 0.1%). DNA of the CDR3: TGTGCCAGCGGCGGGGAGACCCAGTACTTC. Translating gives CASGGETQYF. V usage is TRBV12-3 or TRBV12-4 and J usage is TRBJ2-5; D perhaps matches TRBD2 (5 bases). This CDR3 has 10 residues. V lost 8 bases and J lost 5, with 6 bases in between.

This clonotype was counted many times. The chain uses TRBV27 and TRBJ2-7, with 9 bases matching TRBD2. The CDR3 runs 14 residues. V shed 3 bases, J shed 7 bases, and the junction held 7 bases outside the gene matches. Germline V gives CDR1 MNHEY, CDR2 SMNVEV (reference sequence). DNA of the CDR3: TGTGCCAGCAGTTTTCTAGCGGGGACGGGAGAGCAGTACTTC. Its protein is CASSFLAGTGEQYF.

The genes are TRBV30 and TRBJ2-6; no reliable D call. Germline assignment: CDR1 GTSNPN and CDR2 SVGIG (reference sequence). The CDR3 consists of 20 residues. Trimming cost V 2 bases and J 4 bases, with 27 bases left between them. CDR3 residues: CAWSTLDTTLLSSGANVLTF. The DNA of the CDR3 is TGTGCCTGGAGTACCCTTGACACGACCCTCCTATCCTCCGGGGCCAACGTCCTGACTTTC.

This clonotype was recorded many times. The gene calls are TRBV24-1 and TRBJ2-5, with D possibly being TRBD1 or TRBD2 (5 bases each). V lost 1 base to trimming and J lost 1 base, with 12 bases between them. This CDR3 spans 16 amino acids. Germline loops: CDR1 KGHDR, CDR2 SFDVKD. The CDR3: CATSDFVGGTQETQYF. CDR3 DNA sequence: TGTGCCACCAGTGATTTCGTTGGTGGGACCCAAGAGACCCAGTACTTC.

In this sample, this clonotype turned up many times. The gene calls are TRBV7-8 and TRBJ1-4; TRBD1 aligns across 10 bases. The CDR3 totals 15 residues. Germline V gene sequence: CDR1 SGHVS, CDR2 FQNEAQ. The ends lost 5 bases at V and 7 bases at J; junction bases unmatched: 7. CDR3 sequence: CASSERQGAGEKLFF. The CDR3 nucleotides are TGTGCCAGCAGCGAAAGACAGGGGGCGGGTGAAAAACTGTTTTTT. Combining the CDR3 with reference TRBV7-8 and TRBJ1-4 gives the whole variable domain GAGVSQSPRYKVAKRGQDVALRCDPISGHVSLFWYQQALGQGPEFLTYFQNEAQLDKSGLPSDRFFAERPEGSVSTLKIQRTQQEDSAVYLCASSERQGAGEKLFFGSGTQLSVL.

In this sample, this clonotype turned up many times. V is TRBV20-1 and J is TRBJ2-5; no firm D call. CDR3 length: 13 residues. CDR1 is DFQATT and CDR2 is SNEGSKA in the germline V gene (reference sequence). The V and J ends lost 5 bases and 1 base respectively, with 11 bases between them. CDR3 sequence: CSAGEQGQETQYF. In DNA, the CDR3 is TGCAGTGCTGGGGAACAAGGCCAAGAGACCCAGTACTTC.

Many counts were recorded for this clonotype. The V call is TRBV7-9, the J call TRBJ1-1; D gene uncertain. The V and J ends lost 5 bases and 0 bases respectively, with 13 bases between them. This CDR3 has 15 amino acids. CDR1 is SEHNR and CDR2 is FQNEAQ in the germline V gene (reference sequence). The CDR3 bases are TGTGCCAGCAGCCACCTGGCGGGGATGAACACTGAAGCTTTCTTT. Translation gives CASSHLAGMNTEAFF.

This clonotype has ten or more counts. The V call is TRBV11-2, the J call TRBJ2-3, with D perhaps TRBD1 (6 bases). The V gene's germline CDR1 is SGHAT and CDR2 FQNNGV. V was pared by 3 bases and J by 3 bases, with 7 bases between. The CDR3 spans 13 residues. CDR3 in DNA: TGTGCCAGCAGCTTGGACAGTACAGATACGCAGTATTTT. Translating gives CASSLDSTDTQYF. The full variable domain, completed using reference TRBV11-2 and TRBJ2-3, is EAGVAQSPRYKIIEKRQSVAFWCNPISGHATLYWYQQILGQGPKLLIQFQNNGVVDDSQLPKDRFSAERLKGVDSTLKIQPAKLEDSAVYLCASSLDSTDTQYFGPGTRLTVL.

Details on this clonotype: This sequence may be a read error, since a much larger clone differs from it by one base. Likely a read error: the CDR3 ends without its conserved phenylalanine or tryptophan. V is TRBV5-1 and J is TRBJ2-7, with D uncertain. V shed 4 bases and J shed 2 bases, with 19 bases lying between them. The germline V gene has CDR1 SGHRS and CDR2 YFSETQ. The CDR3 has 16 amino acids. The CDR3 DNA reads TGCGCCAGCAGCCCCGGATTAAGGACCGCTCCCTACGAGCAGTACCTC. This sequence encodes CASSPGLRTAPYEQYL.